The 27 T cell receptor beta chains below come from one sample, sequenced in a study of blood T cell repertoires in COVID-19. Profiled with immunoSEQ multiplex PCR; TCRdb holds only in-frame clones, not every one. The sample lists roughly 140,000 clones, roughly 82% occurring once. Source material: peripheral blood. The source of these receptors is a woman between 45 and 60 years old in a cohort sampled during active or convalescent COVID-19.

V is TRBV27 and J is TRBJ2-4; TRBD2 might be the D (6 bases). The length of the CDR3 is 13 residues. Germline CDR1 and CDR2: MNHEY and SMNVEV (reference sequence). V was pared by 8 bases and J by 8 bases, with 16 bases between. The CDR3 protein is CASSWTKGDIQYF. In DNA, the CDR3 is TGTGCCAGCTCCTGGACTAAGGGAGACATTCAGTACTTC.

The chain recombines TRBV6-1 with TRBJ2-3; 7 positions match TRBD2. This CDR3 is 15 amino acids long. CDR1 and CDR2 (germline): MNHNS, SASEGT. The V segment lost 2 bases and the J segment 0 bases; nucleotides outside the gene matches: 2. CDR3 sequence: CASSEWRGSTDTQYF. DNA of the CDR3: TGTGCCAGCAGTGAATGGCGGGGGAGCACAGATACGCAGTATTTT.

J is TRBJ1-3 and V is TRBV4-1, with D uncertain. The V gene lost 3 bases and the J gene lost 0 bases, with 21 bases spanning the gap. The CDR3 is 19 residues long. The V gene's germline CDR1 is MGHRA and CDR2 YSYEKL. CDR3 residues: CASSQALSRGLGSGNTIYF. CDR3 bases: TGCGCCAGCAGCCAGGCCCTCAGTCGGGGTTTGGGCTCTGGAAACACCATATATTTT.

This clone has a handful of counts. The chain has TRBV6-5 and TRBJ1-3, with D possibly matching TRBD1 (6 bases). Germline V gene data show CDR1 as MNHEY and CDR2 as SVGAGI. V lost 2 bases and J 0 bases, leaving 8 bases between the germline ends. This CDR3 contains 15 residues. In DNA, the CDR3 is TGTGCCAGCAGTTACACAGGGACCTCTGGAAACACCATATATTTT. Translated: CASSYTGTSGNTIYF.

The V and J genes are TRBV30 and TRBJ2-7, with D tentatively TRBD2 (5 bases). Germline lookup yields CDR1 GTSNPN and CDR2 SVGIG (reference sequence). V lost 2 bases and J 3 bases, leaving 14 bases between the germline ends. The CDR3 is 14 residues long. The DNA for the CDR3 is TGTGCCTGGAGTCTCGAGGACTGGAACTACGAGCAGTACTTC. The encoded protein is CAWSLEDWNYEQYF.

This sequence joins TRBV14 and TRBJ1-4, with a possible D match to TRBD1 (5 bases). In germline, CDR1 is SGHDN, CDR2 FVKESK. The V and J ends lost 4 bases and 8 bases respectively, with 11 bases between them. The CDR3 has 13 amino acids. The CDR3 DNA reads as TGTGCCAGCAGCCTTTGGACAAACGAAAAACTGTTTTTT. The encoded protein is CASSLWTNEKLFF. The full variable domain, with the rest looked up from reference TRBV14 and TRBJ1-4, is EAGVTQFPSHSVIEKGQTVTLRCDPISGHDNLYWYRRVMGKEIKFLLHFVKESKQDESGMPNNRFLAERTGGTYSTLKVQPAELEDSGVYFCASSLWTNEKLFFGSGTQLSVL.

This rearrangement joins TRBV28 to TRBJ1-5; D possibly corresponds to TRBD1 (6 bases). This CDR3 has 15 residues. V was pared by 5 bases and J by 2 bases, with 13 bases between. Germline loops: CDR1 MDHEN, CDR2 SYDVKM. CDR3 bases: TGTGCCAGCAGTACCCATCGGACAGGCAATCAGCCCCAGCATTTT. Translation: CASSTHRTGNQPQHF.

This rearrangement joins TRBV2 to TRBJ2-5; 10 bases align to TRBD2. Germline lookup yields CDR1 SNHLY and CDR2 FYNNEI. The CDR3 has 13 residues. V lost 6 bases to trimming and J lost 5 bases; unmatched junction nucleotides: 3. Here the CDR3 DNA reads TGTGCCAGCAGGCTAGCGGGGGATGAGACCCAGTACTTC. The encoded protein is CASRLAGDETQYF. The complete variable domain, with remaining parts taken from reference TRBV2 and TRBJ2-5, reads EPEVTQTPSHQVTQMGQEVILRCVPISNHLYFYWYRQILGQKVEFLVSFYNNEISEKSEIFDDQFSVERPDGSNFTLKIRSTKLEDSAMYFCASRLAGDETQYFGPGTRLLVL.

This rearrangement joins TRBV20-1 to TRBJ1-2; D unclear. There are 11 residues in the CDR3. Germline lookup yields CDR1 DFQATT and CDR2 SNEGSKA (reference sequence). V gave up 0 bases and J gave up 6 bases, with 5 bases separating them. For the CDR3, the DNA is TGCAGTGCTAGAGATCAGGATGGCTACACCTTC. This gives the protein CSARDQDGYTF.

The CDR3 nucleotides read TGTGCCGTTAAGCCGACAGGGGAGAGAAACACCATATATTTT. Amino acids: CAVKPTGERNTIYF. The gene calls are TRBV19 and TRBJ1-3; 8 bases agree with TRBD1. J lost 5 bases, V lost 11 bases, and 11 bases had no gene match. The CDR3 covers 14 residues. Germline lookup yields CDR1 LNHDA and CDR2 SQIVND (reference sequence).

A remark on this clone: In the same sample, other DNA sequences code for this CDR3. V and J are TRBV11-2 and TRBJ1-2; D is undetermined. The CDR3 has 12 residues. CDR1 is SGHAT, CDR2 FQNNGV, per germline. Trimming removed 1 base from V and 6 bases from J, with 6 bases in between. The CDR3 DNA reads TGTGCCAGCAGCTTAGGGAGGGATGGCTACACCTTC. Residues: CASSLGRDGYTF.

CDR3 protein: CASSEVYSGNTIYF. The CDR3 DNA reads as TGTGCCAGCAGTGAAGTTTACTCTGGAAACACCATATATTTT. V gene TRBV6-1 combines with J gene TRBJ1-3; unclear D gene. Germline loops: CDR1 MNHNS, CDR2 SASEGT. V gave up 1 base and J gave up 0 bases, with 4 bases separating them. The CDR3 contains 14 residues.

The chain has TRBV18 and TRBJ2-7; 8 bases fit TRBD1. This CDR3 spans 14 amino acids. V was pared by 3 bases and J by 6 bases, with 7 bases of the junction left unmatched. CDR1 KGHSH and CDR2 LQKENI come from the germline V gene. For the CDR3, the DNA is TGTGCCAGCTCACCGACCGACAGGGGAAGCGAGCAGTACTTC. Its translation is CASSPTDRGSEQYF.

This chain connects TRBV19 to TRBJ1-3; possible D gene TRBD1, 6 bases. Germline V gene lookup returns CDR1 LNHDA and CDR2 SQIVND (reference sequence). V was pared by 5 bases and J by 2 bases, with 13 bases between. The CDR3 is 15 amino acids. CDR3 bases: TGTGCCAGTAGTTATGAACAGGGAACTGGAAACACCATATATTTT. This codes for CASSYEQGTGNTIYF. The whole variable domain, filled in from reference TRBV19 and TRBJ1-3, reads DGGITQSPKYLFRKEGQNVTLSCEQNLNHDAMYWYRQDPGQGLRLIYYSQIVNDFQKGDIAEGYSVSREKKESFPLTVTSAQKNPTAFYLCASSYEQGTGNTIYFGEGSWLTVV.

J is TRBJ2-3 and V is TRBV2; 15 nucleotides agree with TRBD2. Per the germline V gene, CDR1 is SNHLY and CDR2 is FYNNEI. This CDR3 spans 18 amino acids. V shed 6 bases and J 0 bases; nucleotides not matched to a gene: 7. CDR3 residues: CASSKGTSGGSSTDTQYF. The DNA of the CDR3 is TGTGCCAGCAGCAAAGGGACTAGCGGGGGGAGTAGCACAGATACGCAGTATTTT.

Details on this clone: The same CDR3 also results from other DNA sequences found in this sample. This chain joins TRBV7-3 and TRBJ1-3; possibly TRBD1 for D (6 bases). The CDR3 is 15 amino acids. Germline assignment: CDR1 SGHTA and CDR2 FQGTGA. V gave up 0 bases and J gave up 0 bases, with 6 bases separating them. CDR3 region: CASSLTGGSGNTIYF. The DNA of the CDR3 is TGTGCCAGCAGCTTAACAGGGGGCTCTGGAAACACCATATATTTT.

The chain's CDR3 is CASSESWTGGYEQYF. Here the CDR3 DNA reads TGTGCCAGCAGTGAAAGTTGGACAGGGGGCTACGAGCAGTACTTC. The V gene is TRBV6-1, the J gene TRBJ2-7, with TRBD1 matching 10 bases. CDR1 and CDR2 (germline): MNHNS, SASEGT. This CDR3 has 15 amino acids. Unmatched junction bases numbered 4, after V lost 2 bases and J lost 3 bases.

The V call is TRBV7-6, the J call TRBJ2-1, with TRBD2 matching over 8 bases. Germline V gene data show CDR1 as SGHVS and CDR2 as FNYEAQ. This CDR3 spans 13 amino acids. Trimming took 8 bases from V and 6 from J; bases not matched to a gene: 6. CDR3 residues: CASSGGPFNEQFF. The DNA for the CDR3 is TGTGCCAGCTCGGGGGGGCCTTTCAATGAGCAGTTCTTC.

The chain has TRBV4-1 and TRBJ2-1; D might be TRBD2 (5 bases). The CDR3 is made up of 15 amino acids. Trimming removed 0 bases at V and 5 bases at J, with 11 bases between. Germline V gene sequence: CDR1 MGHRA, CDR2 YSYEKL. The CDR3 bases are TGCGCCAGCAGCCAAGATACGGGGTCCCACAATGAGCAGTTCTTC. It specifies CASSQDTGSHNEQFF.

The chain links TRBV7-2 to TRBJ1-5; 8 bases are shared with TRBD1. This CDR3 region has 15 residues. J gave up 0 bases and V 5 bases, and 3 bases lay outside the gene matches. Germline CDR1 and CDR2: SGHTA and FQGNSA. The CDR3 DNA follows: TGTGCCAGCAGCGGCGGGACAGGTAGCAATCAGCCCCAGCATTTT. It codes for CASSGGTGSNQPQHF.

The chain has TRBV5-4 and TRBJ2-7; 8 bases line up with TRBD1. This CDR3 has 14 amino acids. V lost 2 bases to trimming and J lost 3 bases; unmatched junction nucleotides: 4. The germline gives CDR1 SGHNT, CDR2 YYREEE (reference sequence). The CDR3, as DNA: TGTGCCAGCAGCTTCCGACAGGGGTTCTACGAGCAGTACTTC. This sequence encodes CASSFRQGFYEQYF.

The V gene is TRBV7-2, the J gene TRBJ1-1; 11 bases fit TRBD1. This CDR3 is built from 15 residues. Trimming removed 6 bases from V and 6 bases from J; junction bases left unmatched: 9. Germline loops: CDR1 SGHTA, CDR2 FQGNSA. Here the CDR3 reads CASRPKGQGGPEAFF. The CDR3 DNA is TGTGCCAGCAGACCTAAGGGACAGGGGGGACCTGAAGCTTTCTTT.

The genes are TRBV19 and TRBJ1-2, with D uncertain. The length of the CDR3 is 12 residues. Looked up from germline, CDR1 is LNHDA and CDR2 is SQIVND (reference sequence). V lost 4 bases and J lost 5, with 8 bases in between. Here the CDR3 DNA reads TGTGCCAGTAGTAACAGTCCTTATGGCTACACCTTC. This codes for CASSNSPYGYTF.

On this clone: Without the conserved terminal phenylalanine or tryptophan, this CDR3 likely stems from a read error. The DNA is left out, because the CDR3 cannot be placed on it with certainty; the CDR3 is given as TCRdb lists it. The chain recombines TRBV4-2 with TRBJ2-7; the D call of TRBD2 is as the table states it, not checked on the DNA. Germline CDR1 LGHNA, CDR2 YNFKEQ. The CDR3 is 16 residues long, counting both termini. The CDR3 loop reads CASSQDIGGGALERFI.

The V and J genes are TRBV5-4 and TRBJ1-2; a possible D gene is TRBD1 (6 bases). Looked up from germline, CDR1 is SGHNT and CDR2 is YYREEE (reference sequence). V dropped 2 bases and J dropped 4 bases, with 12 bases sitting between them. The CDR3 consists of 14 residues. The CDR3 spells CASSFMRGPYGYTF. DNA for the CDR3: TGTGCCAGCAGCTTTATGCGGGGGCCCTATGGCTACACCTTC.

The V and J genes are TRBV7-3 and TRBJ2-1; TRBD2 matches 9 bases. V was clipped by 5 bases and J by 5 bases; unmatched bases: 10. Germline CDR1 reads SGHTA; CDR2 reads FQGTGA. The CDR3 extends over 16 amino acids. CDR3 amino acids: CASSRQPSSGNNEQFF. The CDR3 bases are TGTGCCAGCAGCCGCCAGCCCTCTAGCGGGAACAATGAGCAGTTCTTC.

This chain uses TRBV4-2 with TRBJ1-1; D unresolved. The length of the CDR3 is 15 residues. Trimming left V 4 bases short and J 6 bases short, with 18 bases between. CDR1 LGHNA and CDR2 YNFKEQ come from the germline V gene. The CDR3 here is CASSPSSPMLAEAFF. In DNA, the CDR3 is TGTGCCAGCAGCCCGAGCTCCCCCATGCTGGCTGAAGCTTTCTTT.